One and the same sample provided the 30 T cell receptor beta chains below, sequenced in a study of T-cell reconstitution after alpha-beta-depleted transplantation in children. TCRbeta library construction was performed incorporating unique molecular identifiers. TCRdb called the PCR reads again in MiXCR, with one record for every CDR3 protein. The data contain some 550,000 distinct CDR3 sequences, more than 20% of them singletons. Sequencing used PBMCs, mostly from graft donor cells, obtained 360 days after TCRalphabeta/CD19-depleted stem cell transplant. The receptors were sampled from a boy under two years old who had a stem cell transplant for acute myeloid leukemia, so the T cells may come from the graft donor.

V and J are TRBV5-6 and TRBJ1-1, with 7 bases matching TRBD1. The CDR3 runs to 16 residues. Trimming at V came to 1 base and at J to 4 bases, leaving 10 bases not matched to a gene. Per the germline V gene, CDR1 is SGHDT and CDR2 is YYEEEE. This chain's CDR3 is CASSLNRGIRGTEAFF. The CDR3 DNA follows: TGTGCCAGCAGCTTGAACAGGGGCATACGAGGCACTGAAGCTTTCTTT.

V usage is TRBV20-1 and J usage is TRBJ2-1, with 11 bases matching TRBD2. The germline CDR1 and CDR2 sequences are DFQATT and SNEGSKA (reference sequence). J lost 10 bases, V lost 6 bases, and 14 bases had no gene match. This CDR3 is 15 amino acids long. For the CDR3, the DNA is TGCAGTGCGCCGATAGCGGGGGGGAGAACAAGCGAGCAGTTCTTC. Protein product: CSAPIAGGRTSEQFF.

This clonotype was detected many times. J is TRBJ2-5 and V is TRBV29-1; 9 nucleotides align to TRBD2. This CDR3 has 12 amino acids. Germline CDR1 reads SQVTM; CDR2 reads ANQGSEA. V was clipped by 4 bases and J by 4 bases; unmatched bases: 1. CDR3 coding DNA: TGCAGCGTTGCAGCGGGGGGAGAGACCCAGTACTTC. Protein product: CSVAAGGETQYF.

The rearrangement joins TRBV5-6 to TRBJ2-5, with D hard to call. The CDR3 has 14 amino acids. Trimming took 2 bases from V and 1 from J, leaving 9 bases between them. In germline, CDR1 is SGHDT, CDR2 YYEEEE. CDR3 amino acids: CASSFWGIQETQYF. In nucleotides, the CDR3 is TGTGCCAGCAGCTTCTGGGGAATCCAAGAGACCCAGTACTTC.

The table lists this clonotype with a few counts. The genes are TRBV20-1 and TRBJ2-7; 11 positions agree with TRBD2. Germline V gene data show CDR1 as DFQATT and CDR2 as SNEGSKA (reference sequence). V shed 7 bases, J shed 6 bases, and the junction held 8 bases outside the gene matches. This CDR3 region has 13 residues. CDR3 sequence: CSVVSGGATEQYF. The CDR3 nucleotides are TGCAGTGTCGTTAGCGGGGGGGCCACCGAGCAGTACTTC.

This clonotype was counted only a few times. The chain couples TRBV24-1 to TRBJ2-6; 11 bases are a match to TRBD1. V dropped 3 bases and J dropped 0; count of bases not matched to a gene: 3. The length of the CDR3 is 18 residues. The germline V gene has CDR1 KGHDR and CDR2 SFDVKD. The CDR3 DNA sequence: TGTGCCACCAGTGATCGGACAGGGGGCAGCTCTGGGGCCAACGTCCTGACTTTC. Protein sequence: CATSDRTGGSSGANVLTF.

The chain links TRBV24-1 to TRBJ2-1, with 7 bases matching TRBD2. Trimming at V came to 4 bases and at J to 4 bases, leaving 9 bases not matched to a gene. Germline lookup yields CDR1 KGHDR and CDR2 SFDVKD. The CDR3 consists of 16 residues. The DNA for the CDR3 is TGTGCCACCAGTGAGCCCCCGGGCGGGGGTTACAATGAGCAGTTCTTC. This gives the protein CATSEPPGGGYNEQFF.

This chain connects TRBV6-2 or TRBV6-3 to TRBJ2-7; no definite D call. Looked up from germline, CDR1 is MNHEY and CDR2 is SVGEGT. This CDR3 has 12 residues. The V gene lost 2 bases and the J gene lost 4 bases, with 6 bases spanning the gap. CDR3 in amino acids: CASSYVGYEQYF. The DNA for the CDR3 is TGTGCCAGCAGTTACGTGGGGTACGAGCAGTACTTC.

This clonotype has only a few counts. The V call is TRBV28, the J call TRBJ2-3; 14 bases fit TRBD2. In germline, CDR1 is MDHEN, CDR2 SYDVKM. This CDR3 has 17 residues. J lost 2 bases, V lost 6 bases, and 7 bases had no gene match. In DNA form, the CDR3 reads TGTGCCAGCAGGGCCATGACTAGCGGGGGGGCCACAGATACGCAGTATTTT. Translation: CASRAMTSGGATDTQYF.

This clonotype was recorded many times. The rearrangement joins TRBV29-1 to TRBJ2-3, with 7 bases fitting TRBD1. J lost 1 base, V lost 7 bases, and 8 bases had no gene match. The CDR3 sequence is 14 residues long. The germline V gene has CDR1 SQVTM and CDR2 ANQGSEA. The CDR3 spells CSGGDRVRTDTQYF. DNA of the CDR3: TGCAGCGGGGGCGACAGGGTTCGCACAGATACGCAGTATTTT.

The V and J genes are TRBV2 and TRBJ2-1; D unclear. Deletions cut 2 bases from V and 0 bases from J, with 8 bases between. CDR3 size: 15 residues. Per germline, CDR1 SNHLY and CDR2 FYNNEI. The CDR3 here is CASSEMRLSYNEQFF. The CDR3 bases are TGTGCCAGCAGTGAAATGAGACTCTCCTACAATGAGCAGTTCTTC. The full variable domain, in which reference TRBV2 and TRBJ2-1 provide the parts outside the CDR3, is EPEVTQTPSHQVTQMGQEVILRCVPISNHLYFYWYRQILGQKVEFLVSFYNNEISEKSEIFDDQFSVERPDGSNFTLKIRSTKLEDSAMYFCASSEMRLSYNEQFFGPGTRLTVL.

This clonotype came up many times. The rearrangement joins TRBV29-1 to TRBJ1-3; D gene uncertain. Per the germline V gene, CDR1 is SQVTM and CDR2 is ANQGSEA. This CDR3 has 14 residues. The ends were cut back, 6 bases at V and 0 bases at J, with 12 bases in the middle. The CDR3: CSVSRSGSGNTIYF. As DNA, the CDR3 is TGCAGCGTAAGCCGGTCGGGCTCTGGAAACACCATATATTTT.

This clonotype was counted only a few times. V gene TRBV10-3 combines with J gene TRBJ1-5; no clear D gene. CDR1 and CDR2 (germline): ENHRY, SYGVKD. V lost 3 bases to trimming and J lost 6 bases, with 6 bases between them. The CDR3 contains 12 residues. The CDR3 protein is CAISEGRQPQHF. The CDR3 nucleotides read TGTGCCATCAGTGAAGGCCGTCAGCCCCAGCATTTT.

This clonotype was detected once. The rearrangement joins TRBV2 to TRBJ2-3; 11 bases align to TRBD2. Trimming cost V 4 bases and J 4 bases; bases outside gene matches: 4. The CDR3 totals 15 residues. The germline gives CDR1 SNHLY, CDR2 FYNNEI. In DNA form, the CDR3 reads TGTGCCAGCAGTGTGGGACTAGCGGAAGCAGATACGCAGTATTTT. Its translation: CASSVGLAEADTQYF. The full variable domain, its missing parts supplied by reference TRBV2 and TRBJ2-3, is EPEVTQTPSHQVTQMGQEVILRCVPISNHLYFYWYRQILGQKVEFLVSFYNNEISEKSEIFDDQFSVERPDGSNFTLKIRSTKLEDSAMYFCASSVGLAEADTQYFGPGTRLTVL.

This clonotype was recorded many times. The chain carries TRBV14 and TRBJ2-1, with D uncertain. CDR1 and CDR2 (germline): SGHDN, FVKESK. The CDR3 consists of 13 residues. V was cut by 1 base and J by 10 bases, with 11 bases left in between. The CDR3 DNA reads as TGTGCCAGCAGCCAAGGCCGCCCCCGGGAGCAGTTCTTC. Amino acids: CASSQGRPREQFF.

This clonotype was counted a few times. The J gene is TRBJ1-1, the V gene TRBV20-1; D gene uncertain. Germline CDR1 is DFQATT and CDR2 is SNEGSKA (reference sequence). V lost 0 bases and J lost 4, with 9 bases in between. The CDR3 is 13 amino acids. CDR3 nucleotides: TGCAGTGCTAGAGAGCGACCGGGCACTGAAGCTTTCTTT. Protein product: CSARERPGTEAFF.

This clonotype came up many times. The CDR3 spells CASSFSLLLRTGSYEQYV. The CDR3 coding sequence is TGTGCCAGCAGCTTCTCACTTCTACTTAGGACAGGCTCCTACGAGCAGTACGTC. The chain combines TRBV11-2 with TRBJ2-7; 7 bases are shared with TRBD1. CDR3 size: 18 residues. From germline, CDR1 is SGHAT and CDR2 FQNNGV. Trimming took 3 bases from V and 0 from J; bases not matched to a gene: 14.

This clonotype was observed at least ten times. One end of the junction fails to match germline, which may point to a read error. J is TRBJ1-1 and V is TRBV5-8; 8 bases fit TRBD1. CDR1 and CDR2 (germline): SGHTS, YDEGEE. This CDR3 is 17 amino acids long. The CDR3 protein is CASSLGTGSTPRTEAFF. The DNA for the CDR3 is TGTGCCAGCAGTTTGGGGACAGGATCCACCCCGAGGACTGAAGCTTTCTTT.

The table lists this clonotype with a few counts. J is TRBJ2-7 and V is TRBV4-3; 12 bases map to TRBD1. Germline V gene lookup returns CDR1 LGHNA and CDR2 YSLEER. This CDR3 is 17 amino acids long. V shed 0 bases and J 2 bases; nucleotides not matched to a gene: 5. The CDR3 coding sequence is TGCGCCAGCAGCCAAGATCAGTGGGACAGGGGGCCCTACGAGCAGTACTTC. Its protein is CASSQDQWDRGPYEQYF.

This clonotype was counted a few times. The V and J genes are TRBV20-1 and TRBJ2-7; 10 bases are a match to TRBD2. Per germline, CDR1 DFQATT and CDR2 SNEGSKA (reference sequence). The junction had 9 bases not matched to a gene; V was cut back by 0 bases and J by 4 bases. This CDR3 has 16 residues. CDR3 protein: CSARDETSGGVYEQYV. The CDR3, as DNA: TGCAGTGCTAGAGACGAAACCAGCGGGGGGGTTTACGAGCAGTACGTC.

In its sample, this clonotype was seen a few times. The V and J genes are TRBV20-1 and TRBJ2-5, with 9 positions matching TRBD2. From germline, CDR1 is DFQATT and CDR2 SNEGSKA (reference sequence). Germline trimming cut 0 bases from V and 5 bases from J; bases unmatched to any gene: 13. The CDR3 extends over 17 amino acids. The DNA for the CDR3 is TGCAGTGCTAGAGATCCGGCTAGCGGGGTCAAGAGGGAGACCCAGTACTTC. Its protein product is CSARDPASGVKRETQYF.

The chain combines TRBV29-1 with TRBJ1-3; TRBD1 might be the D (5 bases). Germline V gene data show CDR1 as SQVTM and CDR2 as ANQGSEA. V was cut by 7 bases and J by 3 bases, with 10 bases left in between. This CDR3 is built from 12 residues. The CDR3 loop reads CSAGTDGNTIYF. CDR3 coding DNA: TGCAGCGCCGGGACCGATGGAAACACCATATATTTT.

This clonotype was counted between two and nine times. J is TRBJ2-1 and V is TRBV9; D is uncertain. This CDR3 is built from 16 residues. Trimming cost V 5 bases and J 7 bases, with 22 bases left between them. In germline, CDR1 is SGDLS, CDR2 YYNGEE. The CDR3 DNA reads TGTGCCAGCAGTCAAGAAACCGGCCTCCAAGGGAATGAGCAGTTCTTC. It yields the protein CASSQETGLQGNEQFF.

The CDR3 nucleotides read TGTGCCAGCCGCCAGGGCCCTATCGATCAGCCCCAGCATTTT. Translation: CASRQGPIDQPQHF. J is TRBJ1-5 and V is TRBV12-3 or TRBV12-4, with TRBD1 as a possible D gene (5 bases). V was cut by 8 bases and J by 5 bases, with 16 bases left in between. The CDR3 extends over 14 amino acids.

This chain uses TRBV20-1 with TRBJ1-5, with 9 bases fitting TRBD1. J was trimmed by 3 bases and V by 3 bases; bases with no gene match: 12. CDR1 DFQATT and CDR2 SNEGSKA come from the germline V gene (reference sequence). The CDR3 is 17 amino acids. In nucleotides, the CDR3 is TGCAGTGCTAGTCGGGACAGGGACAGTGGGACCAATCAGCCCCAGCATTTT. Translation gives CSASRDRDSGTNQPQHF.

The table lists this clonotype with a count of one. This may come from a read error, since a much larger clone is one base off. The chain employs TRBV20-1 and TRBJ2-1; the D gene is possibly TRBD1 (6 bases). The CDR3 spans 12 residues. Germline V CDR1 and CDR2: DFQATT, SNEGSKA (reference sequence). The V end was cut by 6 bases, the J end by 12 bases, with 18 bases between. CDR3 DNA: TGCAGTGCAACCGACAGGCTCTTTCCGCAGTTCTTC. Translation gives CSATDRLFPQFF.

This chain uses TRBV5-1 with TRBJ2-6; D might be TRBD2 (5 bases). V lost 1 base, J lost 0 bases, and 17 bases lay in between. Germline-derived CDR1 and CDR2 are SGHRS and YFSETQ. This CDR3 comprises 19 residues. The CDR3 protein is CASSLRLREPSSGANVLTF. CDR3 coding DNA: TGCGCCAGCAGCTTGAGGCTTAGGGAGCCCAGCTCTGGGGCCAACGTCCTGACTTTC.

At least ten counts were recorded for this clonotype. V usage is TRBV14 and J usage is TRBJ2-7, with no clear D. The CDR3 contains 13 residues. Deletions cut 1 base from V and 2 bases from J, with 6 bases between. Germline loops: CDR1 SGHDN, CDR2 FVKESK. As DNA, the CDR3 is TGTGCCAGCAGCCAAGGGTCCCCCTACGAGCAGTACTTC. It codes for CASSQGSPYEQYF.

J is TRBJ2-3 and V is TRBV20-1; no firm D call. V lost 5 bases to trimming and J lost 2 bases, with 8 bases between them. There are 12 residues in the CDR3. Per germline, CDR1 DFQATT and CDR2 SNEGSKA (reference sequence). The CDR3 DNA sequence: TGCAGTGCTCGGGCCGACACAGATACGCAGTATTTT. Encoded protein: CSARADTDTQYF.

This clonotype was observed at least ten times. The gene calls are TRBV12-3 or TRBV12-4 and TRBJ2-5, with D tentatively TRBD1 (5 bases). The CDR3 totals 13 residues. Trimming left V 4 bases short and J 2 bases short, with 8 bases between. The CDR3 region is CASSSPGQETQYF. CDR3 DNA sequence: TGTGCCAGCAGTTCCCCAGGGCAAGAGACCCAGTACTTC.